A selection of T cell receptor beta chains follows, all from one sample in a study of blood T cells in healthy people across ages. TCRdb fed the 5' RACE reads into MiXCR, producing one record per CDR3 protein. The sample gives roughly 1.5 million distinct CDR3 sequences, 35% to 45% of which show up once; less than 5% is in the top ten. The sample was blood. These receptor sequences come from a woman younger than 30 in good health. CDR3s include the opening cysteine and the closing phenylalanine or tryptophan. The order of the fields is J gene, D gene, V gene, clone size, CDR3 protein, CDR3 DNA. D genes are given only for firm matches. Expanded clones are given a class, and other clones once, few, many or no size at all.

j_gene: TRBJ1-2
d_gene: TRBD1
v_gene: TRBV9
abundance: few
CDR3aa: CASSVVQGAGYTF
CDR3nt: TGTGCCAGCAGCGTAGTCCAGGGGGCTGGCTACACCTTC

j_gene: TRBJ2-3
d_gene: NA
v_gene: TRBV5-6
abundance: NA
CDR3aa: CASSLAWAASTDTQYF
CDR3nt: TGTGCCAGCAGCTTGGCATGGGCAGCTAGCACAGATACGCAGTATTTT

j_gene: TRBJ2-7
d_gene: NA
v_gene: TRBV12-3/TRBV12-4
abundance: NA
CDR3aa: CASSLGDGVEREQYF
CDR3nt: TGTGCCAGCAGTTTAGGGGACGGGGTGGAACGCGAGCAGTACTTC

j_gene: TRBJ2-1
d_gene: TRBD2
v_gene: TRBV20-1
abundance: few
CDR3aa: CSARDLGGGPNEQFF
CDR3nt: TGCAGTGCTAGAGATTTGGGGGGAGGGCCAAATGAGCAGTTCTTC

j_gene: TRBJ1-2
d_gene: TRBD1
v_gene: TRBV5-1
abundance: few
CDR3aa: CASSLVGTGNGYTF
CDR3nt: TGCGCCAGCAGCTTGGTTGGGACAGGGAATGGCTACACCTTC

j_gene: TRBJ2-7
d_gene: TRBD1
v_gene: TRBV9
abundance: many
CDR3aa: CASSTTGSHEQYF
CDR3nt: TGTGCCAGCAGCACGACAGGGTCCCACGAGCAGTACTTC

j_gene: TRBJ2-1
d_gene: TRBD2
v_gene: TRBV10-3
abundance: NA
CDR3aa: CAISEPGLAQETQFF
CDR3nt: TGTGCCATCAGTGAGCCGGGACTAGCCCAAGAGACCCAGTTCTTC

j_gene: TRBJ2-5
d_gene: NA
v_gene: TRBV20-1
abundance: NA
CDR3aa: CSAKKVQTQETQYF
CDR3nt: TGCAGTGCCAAGAAGGTCCAGACCCAAGAGACCCAGTACTTC

j_gene: TRBJ1-2
d_gene: NA
v_gene: TRBV20-1
abundance: NA
CDR3aa: CSAREGNRHYGYTF
CDR3nt: TGCAGTGCTAGAGAAGGGAACAGGCACTATGGCTACACCTTC

j_gene: TRBJ1-5
d_gene: NA
v_gene: TRBV20-1
abundance: NA
CDR3aa: CSASQFKGNQPQHF
CDR3nt: TGCAGTGCTAGCCAGTTTAAGGGCAATCAGCCCCAGCATTTT

j_gene: TRBJ1-2
d_gene: TRBD1
v_gene: TRBV15
abundance: few
CDR3aa: CATSRVLTGTGVNYGYTF
CDR3nt: TGTGCCACCAGCAGAGTACTGACCGGGACAGGGGTTAACTATGGCTACACCTTC

j_gene: TRBJ1-2
d_gene: TRBD1
v_gene: TRBV4-3
abundance: NA
CDR3aa: CASSQGLHRGRIRYGYTF
CDR3nt: TGCGCCAGCAGCCAAGGACTTCACAGGGGTCGGATTCGCTATGGCTACACCTTC

j_gene: TRBJ2-3
d_gene: NA
v_gene: TRBV7-9
abundance: NA
CDR3aa: CASSLPWDLDTQYF
CDR3nt: TGTGCCAGCAGCCTGCCCTGGGATCTAGATACGCAGTATTTT

j_gene: TRBJ2-2
d_gene: NA
v_gene: TRBV12-3/TRBV12-4
abundance: few
CDR3aa: CASSLGENTGELFF
CDR3nt: TGTGCCAGCAGTTTAGGGGAGAACACCGGGGAGCTGTTTTTT

j_gene: TRBJ2-1
d_gene: TRBD2
v_gene: TRBV23-1
abundance: NA
CDR3aa: CASSQSIREREYNEQFF
CDR3nt: TGCGCCAGCAGTCAATCAATCCGGGAGCGGGAGTACAATGAGCAGTTCTTC

j_gene: TRBJ2-1
d_gene: NA
v_gene: TRBV7-2
abundance: few
CDR3aa: CASSPMSGEQFF
CDR3nt: TGTGCCAGCAGCCCAATGAGCGGTGAGCAGTTCTTC

j_gene: TRBJ1-2
d_gene: NA
v_gene: TRBV4-3
abundance: NA
CDR3aa: CASSHGSNYGYTF
CDR3nt: TGCGCCAGCAGCCATGGCAGTAACTATGGCTACACCTTC

j_gene: TRBJ2-3
d_gene: NA
v_gene: TRBV18
abundance: NA
CDR3aa: CASSPGVLSFTDTQYF
CDR3nt: TGTGCCAGCTCACCTGGGGTGCTCTCCTTCACAGATACGCAGTATTTT

j_gene: TRBJ2-2
d_gene: TRBD2
v_gene: TRBV11-2
abundance: NA
CDR3aa: CASSPPTSGANTGELFF
CDR3nt: TGTGCCAGCAGCCCACCGACTAGCGGGGCGAACACCGGGGAGCTGTTTTTT

j_gene: TRBJ1-2
d_gene: NA
v_gene: TRBV7-8
abundance: NA
CDR3aa: CASSLGGLDYTF
CDR3nt: TGTGCCAGCAGTTTAGGGGGACTTGACTACACCTTC